The 31 T cell receptor beta chains below all came from one sample that was sequenced in a study of Ad26.COV2.S vaccination and SARS-CoV-2 variants. As to treatment: roughly 19 received Ad26.COV2.S at low or high dose, single or two shots; 5 received placebo; per-sample allocation not given. It was on day 63 after the first vaccine or placebo injection that samples were taken. Assay: immunoSEQ multiplex PCR; the TCRdb copy retains only in-frame clones and omits some. The top ten clones hold approximately 1.5% of a sample with about 680,000 clones, 80% to 90% of them seen once. The material sequenced was peripheral blood, taken in a trial of Ad26.COV2.S vaccine versus placebo. These receptors were obtained from a person aged 18 to 59 who received the Ad26.COV2.S COVID-19 vaccine or a placebo.

J is TRBJ1-1 and V is TRBV20-1, with D unresolved. Trimming cost V 6 bases and J 10 bases, with 15 bases left between them. The CDR3 has 11 residues. Germline CDR1 DFQATT, CDR2 SNEGSKA (reference sequence). The CDR3 sequence: CSARRGGVAFF. The CDR3 DNA follows: TGCAGTGCCCGTCGGGGAGGCGTAGCTTTCTTT.

V is TRBV3-1 (or the pseudogene TRBV3-2) and J is TRBJ2-7, with 9 bases identical to TRBD1. Germline assignment: CDR1 LGHDT and CDR2 YNNKEL (reference sequence). The length of the CDR3 is 15 residues. Trimming removed 3 bases from V and 2 bases from J; junction bases left unmatched: 5. The DNA for the CDR3 is TGTGCCAGCAGCCAGGGACAGGGAGCCGCCTACGAGCAGTACTTC. Protein product: CASSQGQGAAYEQYF.

The V call is TRBV6-5, the J call TRBJ2-2; TRBD1 agrees at 9 bases. The length of the CDR3 is 14 residues. Germline assignment: CDR1 MNHEY and CDR2 SVGAGI. J was trimmed by 6 bases and V by 9 bases; bases with no gene match: 8. The CDR3 is CASSGTGKSGELFF. The CDR3, as DNA: TGTGCCAGTTCCGGGACAGGGAAGTCCGGGGAGCTGTTTTTT.

This clone was counted a single time. The CDR3 protein is CASSFQGAGSPLHF. The CDR3 nucleotides read TGTGCCAGCAGTTTCCAGGGGGCAGGATCACCCCTCCACTTT. The chain recombines TRBV27 with TRBJ1-6, with TRBD1 identical over 8 bases. The CDR3 length is 14 residues. CDR1 and CDR2 from the germline V gene are MNHEY and SMNVEV (reference sequence). V was pared by 3 bases and J by 10 bases, with 5 bases of the junction left unmatched.

This chain links TRBV6-1 with TRBJ2-7; no clear D gene. The CDR3 is made up of 11 amino acids. Germline V gene lookup returns CDR1 MNHNS and CDR2 SASEGT. The V and J ends lost 1 base and 4 bases respectively, with 2 bases between them. DNA for the CDR3: TGTGCCAGCAGTGAAGAGTACGAGCAGTACTTC. Translation: CASSEEYEQYF.

V and J are TRBV10-1 and TRBJ1-2, with D perhaps matching TRBD1 (5 bases). Germline assignment: CDR1 WNHNN and CDR2 SYGVQD (reference sequence). The V end lost 4 bases, the J end lost 2 bases, and 11 bases lay between the germline ends. This CDR3 region has 14 residues. The CDR3 reads CASSAGTGNYGYTF. DNA of the CDR3: TGCGCCAGCAGTGCGGGGACGGGGAACTATGGCTACACCTTC.

V and J are TRBV9 and TRBJ1-4, with TRBD1 matching over 8 bases. Germline-derived CDR1 and CDR2 are SGDLS and YYNGEE. J gave up 6 bases and V 3 bases, and 7 bases lay outside the gene matches. The CDR3 has 15 residues. The CDR3 DNA follows: TGTGCCAGCAGCGCCCGGACAGGGACTTATGAAAAACTGTTTTTT. It translates to CASSARTGTYEKLFF.

The gene calls are TRBV7-2 and TRBJ2-5; tentative D call: TRBD2 (6 bases). The CDR3 runs to 14 residues. V lost 5 bases and J lost 6, with 16 bases in between. From germline, CDR1 is SGHTA and CDR2 FQGNSA. The CDR3 region is CASSPGAGRKTQYF. For the CDR3, the DNA is TGTGCCAGCAGCCCTGGGGCAGGGAGGAAGACCCAGTACTTC.

This chain uses TRBV24-1 with TRBJ2-1; D might be TRBD2 (5 bases). The ends were cut back, 0 bases at V and 1 base at J, with 9 bases in the middle. Germline CDR1 and CDR2: KGHDR and SFDVKD. The CDR3 has 16 residues. Here the CDR3 reads CATSDLGGGSYNEQFF. The CDR3 bases are TGTGCCACCAGTGATTTGGGAGGTGGGTCCTACAATGAGCAGTTCTTC.

The V and J genes are TRBV9 and TRBJ2-7, with TRBD1 matching 7 bases. CDR1 is SGDLS and CDR2 is YYNGEE in the germline V gene. The CDR3 runs 15 residues. The V and J ends lost 0 bases and 9 bases, in that order; junction bases with no gene match: 12. For the CDR3, the DNA is TGTGCCAGCAGCGTAGGGGACAGTCCCCCAGTCGGGCAGTACTTC. Its translation is CASSVGDSPPVGQYF.

The chain couples TRBV25-1 to TRBJ2-3; 11 nucleotides agree with TRBD2. This CDR3 has 15 residues. V shed 2 bases, J shed 5 bases, and the junction held 3 bases outside the gene matches. CDR1 and CDR2 (germline): MGHDK, SYGVNS. In nucleotides, the CDR3 is TGTGCCAGCAGTGAAACTAGCGGGGGAGGAGATACGCAGTATTTT. Amino acid sequence: CASSETSGGGDTQYF.

The chain is built from TRBV5-1 and TRBJ2-3; 14 bases agree with TRBD2. Germline V gives CDR1 SGHRS, CDR2 YFSETQ. The CDR3 has 15 residues. Trimming cost V 8 bases and J 5 bases; bases outside gene matches: 7. The CDR3 DNA follows: TGCGCCAGGACTAGCGGGGGGGCCTTGAAAGATACGCAGTATTTT. This sequence encodes CARTSGGALKDTQYF.

J is TRBJ2-7 and V is TRBV7-3, with a weak D call TRBD1 (5 bases). CDR1 and CDR2 from the germline V gene are SGHTA and FQGTGA. Trimming removed 0 bases at V and 5 bases at J, with 11 bases between. The CDR3 runs to 14 residues. This chain's CDR3 is CASSLTGRADEQYF. For the CDR3, the DNA is TGTGCCAGCAGCTTAACAGGCAGGGCGGACGAGCAGTACTTC.

The CDR3 loop reads CASSLKVGALTYEQYF. The CDR3, as DNA: TGTGCCAGCAGCTTAAAAGTCGGGGCTCTTACCTACGAGCAGTACTTC. J is TRBJ2-7 and V is TRBV11-2; D is perhaps TRBD1 or TRBD2 (5 bases each). From germline, CDR1 is SGHAT and CDR2 FQNNGV. The CDR3 sequence is 16 residues long. V was trimmed by 2 bases and J by 2 bases, leaving 16 bases between them.

This clone has only a few counts. The chain is built from TRBV3-1 (or the pseudogene TRBV3-2) and TRBJ1-2, with D unresolved. V lost 1 base to trimming and J lost 7 bases, with 13 bases between them. This CDR3 contains 14 residues. Germline lookup yields CDR1 LGHDT and CDR2 YNNKEL (reference sequence). The CDR3 coding sequence is TGTGCCAGCAGCCAAGTTAAGGGTTTGGGTGGCTACACCTTC. Translating it yields CASSQVKGLGGYTF.

This chain joins TRBV4-3 and TRBJ2-1; 7 nucleotides agree with TRBD2. The germline V gene encodes CDR1 LGHNA and CDR2 YSLEER. With V trimmed by 5 bases and J by 0 bases, 7 bases remained unmatched. The CDR3 runs to 16 residues. DNA of the CDR3: TGCGCCAGCAGCTACCAGCGGGGTAGCTCCTACAATGAGCAGTTCTTC. Translated, it gives CASSYQRGSSYNEQFF.

V is TRBV24-1 and J is TRBJ2-1; D is perhaps TRBD2 (6 bases). Germline assignment: CDR1 KGHDR and CDR2 SFDVKD. The CDR3 sequence is 15 residues long. Trimming removed 4 bases from V and 9 bases from J, with 18 bases in between. In nucleotides, the CDR3 is TGTGCCACCAGTGAGGCGGGAACGGTAGACAGTGAGCAGTTCTTC. Its protein product is CATSEAGTVDSEQFF.

This clone was found once. The chain couples TRBV19 to TRBJ1-3, with 7 bases aligning to TRBD1. The CDR3 contains 17 residues. Germline trimming cut 3 bases from V and 0 bases from J; bases unmatched to any gene: 8. In germline, CDR1 is LNHDA, CDR2 SQIVND (reference sequence). CDR3 protein: CASSITPGQPSGNTIYF. The DNA for the CDR3 is TGTGCCAGTAGTATTACCCCGGGACAGCCCTCTGGAAACACCATATATTTT.

This clone was counted only a few times. This chain uses TRBV4-3 with TRBJ1-2; D is ambiguous. The germline CDR1 and CDR2 sequences are LGHNA and YSLEER. V lost 1 base and J 4 bases, leaving 10 bases between the germline ends. The CDR3 has 14 amino acids. CDR3 residues: CASSQVVGGYGYTF. Here the CDR3 DNA reads TGCGCCAGCAGCCAAGTGGTGGGCGGCTATGGCTACACCTTC.

This chain uses TRBV19 with TRBJ1-2; no reliable D call. The germline V gene encodes CDR1 LNHDA and CDR2 SQIVND (reference sequence). The germline V and J ends were trimmed by 6 bases and 5 bases, with 16 bases remaining between them. The CDR3 totals 14 residues. The CDR3 reads CASRKEAVGYGYTF. The CDR3 bases are TGTGCCAGTAGGAAGGAGGCGGTCGGATATGGCTACACCTTC.

V usage is TRBV6-5 and J usage is TRBJ1-5; the D gene is possibly TRBD1 (6 bases). The germline V gene encodes CDR1 MNHEY and CDR2 SVGAGI. Trimming removed 8 bases from V and 3 bases from J, with 14 bases in between. The CDR3 runs to 14 residues. The chain's CDR3 is CASRRGGVNQPQHF. The CDR3 coding sequence is TGTGCCAGCCGAAGGGGGGGCGTCAATCAGCCCCAGCATTTT.

The J gene is TRBJ2-7, the V gene TRBV19; no firm D call. This CDR3 is built from 14 residues. Germline V gene sequence: CDR1 LNHDA, CDR2 SQIVND (reference sequence). Trimming removed 5 bases at V and 3 bases at J, with 14 bases between. The CDR3 DNA reads TGTGCCAGTAGTTTGGGTCCTGCGGTCTACGAGCAGTACTTC. Its translation: CASSLGPAVYEQYF.

The chain carries TRBV23-1 and TRBJ2-2, with 9 bases matching TRBD1. TRBV23-1 is an ORF for which the function is uncertain. The CDR3 runs 15 residues. V shed 4 bases and J 3 bases; nucleotides not matched to a gene: 3. CDR3 region: CASSRDRVYTGELFF. Written as DNA, the CDR3 is TGCGCCAGCAGTCGGGACAGGGTCTACACCGGGGAGCTGTTTTTT.

The chain recombines TRBV2 with TRBJ2-2; no reliable D call. This CDR3 spans 14 amino acids. V was cut by 1 base and J by 5 bases, with 8 bases left in between. Germline V CDR1 and CDR2: SNHLY, FYNNEI. The CDR3 spells CASSEGGVTGELFF. DNA for the CDR3: TGTGCCAGCAGTGAAGGTGGTGTTACCGGGGAGCTGTTTTTT. Using reference TRBV2 and TRBJ2-2 for the parts outside the CDR3, the full variable domain is EPEVTQTPSHQVTQMGQEVILRCVPISNHLYFYWYRQILGQKVEFLVSFYNNEISEKSEIFDDQFSVERPDGSNFTLKIRSTKLEDSAMYFCASSEGGVTGELFFGEGSRLTVL.

V is TRBV14 and J is TRBJ2-1; 14 positions agree with TRBD2. The CDR3 runs 17 residues. CDR1 is SGHDN and CDR2 is FVKESK in the germline V gene. V trimming: 2 bases; J trimming: 6 bases; junction bases outside the gene matches: 6. The CDR3 DNA reads TGTGCCAGCAGCCAACCGGGACTAGCGGGAGTTGTCAATGAGCAGTTCTTC. It is translated as CASSQPGLAGVVNEQFF.

The J gene is TRBJ1-6, the V gene TRBV7-9, with D uncertain. Trimming took off 1 base at V and 8 bases at J, with 12 bases between the two ends. The CDR3 has 15 residues. Per germline, CDR1 SEHNR and CDR2 FQNEAQ (reference sequence). The CDR3 region is CASSLGRAPYSPLHF. The CDR3 DNA reads TGTGCCAGCAGCTTAGGGAGGGCCCCCTATTCACCCCTCCACTTT.

The chain has TRBV14 and TRBJ2-7, with a weak D call TRBD1 (6 bases). The CDR3 consists of 13 residues. Germline CDR1 and CDR2: SGHDN and FVKESK. Deletions cut 2 bases from V and 6 bases from J, with 11 bases between. CDR3 in DNA: TGTGCCAGCAGCCAACAAGGGGGATCCGAGCAGTACTTC. Translation: CASSQQGGSEQYF.

The V and J genes are TRBV6-5 and TRBJ1-4, with a possible D match to TRBD1 (5 bases). Trimming shortened V by 2 bases and J by 13 bases, and 14 bases separated the two germline ends. The CDR3 spans 13 residues. Germline V gene sequence: CDR1 MNHEY, CDR2 SVGAGI. CDR3 nucleotides: TGTGCCAGCAGTTACGTCAGGTTCGGGGGACTGTTTTTT. It encodes CASSYVRFGGLFF.

The V and J genes are TRBV5-8 and TRBJ2-5; TRBD1 matches at 7 bases. J was trimmed by 5 bases and V by 4 bases; bases with no gene match: 11. From germline, CDR1 is SGHTS and CDR2 YDEGEE. The CDR3 extends over 15 amino acids. CDR3: CASSPIAYRGETQYF. Here the CDR3 DNA reads TGTGCCAGCAGCCCAATTGCCTACAGGGGCGAGACCCAGTACTTC.

The chain joins TRBV28 to TRBJ2-3; possible D gene TRBD1, 6 bases. Looked up from germline, CDR1 is MDHEN and CDR2 is SYDVKM. The length of the CDR3 is 14 residues. V was trimmed by 7 bases and J by 0 bases, leaving 11 bases between them. CDR3 in amino acids: CASNDRTSTDTQYF. The CDR3 coding sequence is TGTGCCAGCAATGACAGGACTAGCACAGATACGCAGTATTTT.

This clone was seen a handful of times. The genes are TRBV12-3 or TRBV12-4 and TRBJ2-3, with D unclear. With 3 bases removed from V and 4 bases from J, the gap between germline ends came to 5 bases. The CDR3 sequence is 12 residues long. The CDR3 DNA is TGTGCCAGCAGTTTCGTCCCAGATACGCAGTATTTT. This codes for CASSFVPDTQYF.